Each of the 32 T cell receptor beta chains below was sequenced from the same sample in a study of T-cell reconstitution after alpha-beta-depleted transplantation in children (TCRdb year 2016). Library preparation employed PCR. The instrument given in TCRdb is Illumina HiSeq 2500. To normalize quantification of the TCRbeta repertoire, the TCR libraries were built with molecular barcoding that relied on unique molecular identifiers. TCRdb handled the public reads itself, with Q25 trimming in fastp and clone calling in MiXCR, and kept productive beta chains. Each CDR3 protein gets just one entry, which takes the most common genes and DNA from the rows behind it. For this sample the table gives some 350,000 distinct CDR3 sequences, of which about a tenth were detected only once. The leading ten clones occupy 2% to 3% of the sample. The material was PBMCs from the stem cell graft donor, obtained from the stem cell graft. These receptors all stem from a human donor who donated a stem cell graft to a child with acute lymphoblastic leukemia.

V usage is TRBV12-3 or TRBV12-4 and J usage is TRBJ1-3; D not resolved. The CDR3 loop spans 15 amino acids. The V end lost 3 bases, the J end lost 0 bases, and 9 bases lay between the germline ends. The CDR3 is CASSFDPISGNTIYF. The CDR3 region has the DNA TGTGCCAGCAGTTTCGACCCGATCTCTGGAAACACCATATATTTT.

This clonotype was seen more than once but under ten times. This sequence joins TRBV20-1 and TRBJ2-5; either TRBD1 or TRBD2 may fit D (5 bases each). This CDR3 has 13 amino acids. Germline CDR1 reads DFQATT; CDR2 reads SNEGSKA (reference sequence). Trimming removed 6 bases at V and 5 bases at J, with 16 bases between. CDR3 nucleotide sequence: TGCAGTGCCACACCGAGGGGTCGGGAGACCCAGTACTTC. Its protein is CSATPRGRETQYF.

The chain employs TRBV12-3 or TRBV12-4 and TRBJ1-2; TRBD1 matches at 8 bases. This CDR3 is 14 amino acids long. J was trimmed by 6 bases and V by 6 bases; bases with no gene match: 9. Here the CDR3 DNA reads TGTGCCAGCAGAATCAGGGGGCGAGGGGATGGCTACACCTTC. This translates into CASRIRGRGDGYTF.

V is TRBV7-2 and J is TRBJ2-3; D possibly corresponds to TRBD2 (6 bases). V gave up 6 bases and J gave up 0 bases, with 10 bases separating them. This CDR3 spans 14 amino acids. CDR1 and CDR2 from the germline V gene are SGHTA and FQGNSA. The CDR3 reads CASRGGTSTDTQYF. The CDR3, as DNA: TGTGCCAGCAGGGGGGGTACTAGCACAGATACGCAGTATTTT. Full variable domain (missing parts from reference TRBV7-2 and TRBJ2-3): GAGVSQSPSNKVTEKGKDVELRCDPISGHTALYWYRQSLGQGLEFLIYFQGNSAPDKSGLPSDRFSAERTGGSVSTLTIQRTQQEDSAVYLCASRGGTSTDTQYFGPGTRLTVL.

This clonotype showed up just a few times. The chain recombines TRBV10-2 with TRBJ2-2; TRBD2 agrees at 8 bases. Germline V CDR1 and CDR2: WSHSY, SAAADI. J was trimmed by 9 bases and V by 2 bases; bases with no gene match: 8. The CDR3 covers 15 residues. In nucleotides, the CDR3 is TGCGCCAGCAGTGAGCATATGGGTAGCGGGAGGGAGCTGTTTTTT. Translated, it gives CASSEHMGSGRELFF.

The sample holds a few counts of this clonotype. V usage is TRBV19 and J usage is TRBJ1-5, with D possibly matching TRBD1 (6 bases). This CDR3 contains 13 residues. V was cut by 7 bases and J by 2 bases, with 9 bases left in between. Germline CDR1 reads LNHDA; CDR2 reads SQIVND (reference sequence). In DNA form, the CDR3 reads TGTGCCAGTACGGACAGTGGCAATCAGCCCCAGCATTTT. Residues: CASTDSGNQPQHF.

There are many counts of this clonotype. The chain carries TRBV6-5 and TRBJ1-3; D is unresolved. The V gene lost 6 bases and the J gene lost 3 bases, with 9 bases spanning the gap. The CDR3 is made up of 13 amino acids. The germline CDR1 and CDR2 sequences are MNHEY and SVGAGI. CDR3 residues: CASRVIGGNTIYF. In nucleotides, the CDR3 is TGTGCCAGCAGGGTGATCGGTGGAAACACCATATATTTT.

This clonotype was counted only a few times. The CDR3 nucleotides are TGTGCCAGTAGTATGAGACAGGGGTGGAGGAATGAGCAGTTCTTC. Translated, it gives CASSMRQGWRNEQFF. This chain uses TRBV19 with TRBJ2-1, with 8 bases identical to TRBD1. The CDR3 extends over 15 amino acids. Per the germline V gene, CDR1 is LNHDA and CDR2 is SQIVND (reference sequence). Trimming at V came to 3 bases and at J to 7 bases, leaving 8 bases not matched to a gene.

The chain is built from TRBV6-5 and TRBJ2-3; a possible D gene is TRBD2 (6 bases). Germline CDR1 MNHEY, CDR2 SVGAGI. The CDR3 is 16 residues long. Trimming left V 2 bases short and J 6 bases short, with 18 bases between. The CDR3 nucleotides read TGTGCCAGCAGTTACGGGCCCAGCGGGCGTGGTGATACGCAGTATTTT. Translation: CASSYGPSGRGDTQYF.

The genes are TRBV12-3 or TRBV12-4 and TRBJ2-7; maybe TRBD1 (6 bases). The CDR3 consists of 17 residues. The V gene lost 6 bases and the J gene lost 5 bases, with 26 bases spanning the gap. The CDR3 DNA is TGTGCCAGCAGATCTACCGACAGGAACCGGCATAGACACGAGCAGTACTTC. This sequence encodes CASRSTDRNRHRHEQYF.

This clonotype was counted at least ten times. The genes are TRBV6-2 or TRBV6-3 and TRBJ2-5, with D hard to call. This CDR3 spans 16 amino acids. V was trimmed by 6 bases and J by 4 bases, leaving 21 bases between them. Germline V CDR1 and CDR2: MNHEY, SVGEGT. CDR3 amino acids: CASSLDLWILGETQYF. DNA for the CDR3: TGTGCCAGCAGCTTGGACCTTTGGATCTTGGGAGAGACCCAGTACTTC.

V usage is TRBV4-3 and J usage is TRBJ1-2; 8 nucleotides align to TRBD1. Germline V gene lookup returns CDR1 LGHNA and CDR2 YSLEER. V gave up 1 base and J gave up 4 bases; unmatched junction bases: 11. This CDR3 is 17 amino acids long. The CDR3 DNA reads TGCGCCAGCAGCCAAGTCCTGGGCAGGGGGCTTGGCTATGGCTACACCTTC. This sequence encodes CASSQVLGRGLGYGYTF.

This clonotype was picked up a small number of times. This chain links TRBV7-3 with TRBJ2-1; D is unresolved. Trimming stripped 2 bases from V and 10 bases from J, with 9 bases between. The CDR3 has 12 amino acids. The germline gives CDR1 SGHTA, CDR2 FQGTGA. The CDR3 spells CASSLGVGEQFF. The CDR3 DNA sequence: TGTGCCAGCAGCTTAGGGGTTGGGGAGCAGTTCTTC.

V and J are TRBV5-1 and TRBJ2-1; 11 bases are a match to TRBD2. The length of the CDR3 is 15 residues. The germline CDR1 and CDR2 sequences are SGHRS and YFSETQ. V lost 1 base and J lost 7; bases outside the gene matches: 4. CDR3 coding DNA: TGCGCCAGCAGCTTGACTAGCGGGAGATCTAATGAGCAGTTCTTC. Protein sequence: CASSLTSGRSNEQFF.

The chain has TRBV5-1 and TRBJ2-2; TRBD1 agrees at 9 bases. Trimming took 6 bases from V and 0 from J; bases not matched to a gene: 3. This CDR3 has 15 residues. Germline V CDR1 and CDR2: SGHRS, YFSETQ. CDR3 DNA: TGCGCCAGCATGACAGGGGGGCCGAACACCGGGGAGCTGTTTTTT. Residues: CASMTGGPNTGELFF.

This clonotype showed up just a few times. The CDR3 loop reads CASSQLLGGSYEQYF. DNA of the CDR3: TGTGCCAGCTCTCAACTTCTGGGGGGCTCCTACGAGCAGTACTTC. This sequence joins TRBV6-2 or TRBV6-3 and TRBJ2-7; possible D gene TRBD2, 6 bases. This CDR3 has 15 amino acids. Germline CDR1 reads MNHEY; CDR2 reads SVGEGT. Trimming took 8 bases from V and 0 from J, leaving 17 bases between them.

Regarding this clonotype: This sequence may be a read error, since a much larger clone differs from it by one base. The CDR3 coding sequence is TGTGCCACCAGCACCTTAGGAGAGGGGGCCCCTGAAGCTTTCTTT. This translates into CATSTLGEGAPEAFF. V usage is TRBV15 and J usage is TRBJ1-1, with TRBD1 matching 7 bases. CDR3 length: 15 residues. The junction had 11 bases not matched to a gene; V was cut back by 4 bases and J by 6 bases. From germline, CDR1 is LNHNV and CDR2 YYDKDF (reference sequence). Supplemented by reference TRBV15 and TRBJ1-1, the full variable domain reads DAMVIQNPRYQVTQFGKPVTLSCSQTLNHNVMYWYQQKSSQAPKLLFHYYDKDFNNEADTPDNFQSRRPNTSFCFLDIRSPGLGDTAMYLCATSTLGEGAPEAFFGQGTRLTVV.

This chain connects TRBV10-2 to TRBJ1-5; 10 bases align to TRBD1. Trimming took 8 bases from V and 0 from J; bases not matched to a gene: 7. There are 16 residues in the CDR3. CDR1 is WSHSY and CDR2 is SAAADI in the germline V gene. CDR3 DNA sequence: TGCGCCAGCGGAAGGACAGGGGGAGGTAGCAATCAGCCCCAGCATTTT. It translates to CASGRTGGGSNQPQHF.

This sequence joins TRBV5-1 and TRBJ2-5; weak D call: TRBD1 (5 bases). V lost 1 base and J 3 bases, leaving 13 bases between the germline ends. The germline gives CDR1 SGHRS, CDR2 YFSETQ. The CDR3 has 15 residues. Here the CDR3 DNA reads TGCGCCAGCAGCTTGTCCAGGGAAGATGAAGAGACCCAGTACTTC. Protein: CASSLSREDEETQYF.

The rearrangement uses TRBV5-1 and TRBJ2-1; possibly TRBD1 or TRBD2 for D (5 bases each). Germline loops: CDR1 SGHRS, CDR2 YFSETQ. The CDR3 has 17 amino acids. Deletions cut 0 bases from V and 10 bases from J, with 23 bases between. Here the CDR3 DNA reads TGCGCCAGCAGCTTGGACCCTCGGGGCAGCGGCCCTGACGAGCAGTTCTTC. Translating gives CASSLDPRGSGPDEQFF.

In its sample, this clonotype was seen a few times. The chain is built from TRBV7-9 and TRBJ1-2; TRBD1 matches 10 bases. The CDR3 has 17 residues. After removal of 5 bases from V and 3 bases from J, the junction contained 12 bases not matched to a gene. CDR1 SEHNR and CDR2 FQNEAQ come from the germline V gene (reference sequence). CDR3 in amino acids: CASSPAGQGIRDYGYTF. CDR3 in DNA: TGTGCCAGCAGCCCGGCGGGACAGGGGATCCGGGACTATGGCTACACCTTC.

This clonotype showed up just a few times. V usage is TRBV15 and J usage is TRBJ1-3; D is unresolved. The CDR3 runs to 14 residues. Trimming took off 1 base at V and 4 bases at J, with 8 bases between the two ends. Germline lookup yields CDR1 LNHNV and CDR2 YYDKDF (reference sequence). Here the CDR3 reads CATSRAGLGNTIYF. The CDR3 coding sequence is TGTGCCACCAGCAGAGCCGGGTTAGGAAACACCATATATTTT.

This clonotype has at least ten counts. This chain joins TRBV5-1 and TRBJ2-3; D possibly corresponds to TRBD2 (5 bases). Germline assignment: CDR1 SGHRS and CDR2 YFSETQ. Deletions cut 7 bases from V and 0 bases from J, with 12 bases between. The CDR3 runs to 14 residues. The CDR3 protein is CASVNLASTDTQYF. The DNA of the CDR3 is TGCGCCAGCGTTAATCTAGCTAGCACAGATACGCAGTATTTT.

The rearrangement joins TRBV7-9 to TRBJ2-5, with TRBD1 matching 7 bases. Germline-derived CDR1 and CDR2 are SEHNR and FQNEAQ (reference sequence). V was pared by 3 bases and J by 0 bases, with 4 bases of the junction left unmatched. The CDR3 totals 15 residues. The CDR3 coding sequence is TGTGCCAGCAGCTTTGGGGACAGTCACCAAGAGACCCAGTACTTC. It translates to CASSFGDSHQETQYF.

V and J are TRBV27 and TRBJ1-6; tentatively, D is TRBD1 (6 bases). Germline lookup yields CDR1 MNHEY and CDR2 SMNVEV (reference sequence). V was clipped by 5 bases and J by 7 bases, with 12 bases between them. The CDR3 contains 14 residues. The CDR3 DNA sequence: TGTGCCAGCAGTCCCCGAGGGGGAAATTCACCCCTCCACTTT. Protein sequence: CASSPRGGNSPLHF.

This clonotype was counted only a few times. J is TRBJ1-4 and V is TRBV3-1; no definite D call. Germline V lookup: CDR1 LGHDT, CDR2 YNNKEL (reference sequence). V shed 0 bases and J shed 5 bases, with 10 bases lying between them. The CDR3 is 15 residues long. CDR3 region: CASSQDSAENEKLFF. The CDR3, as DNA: TGTGCCAGCAGCCAAGATTCGGCCGAGAATGAAAAACTGTTTTTT.

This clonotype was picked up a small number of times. The CDR3 DNA sequence: TGCAGTGCTAAGGGGACCTCCGGGGCCTACGAGCAGTACTTC. Its translation is CSAKGTSGAYEQYF. The chain employs TRBV20-1 and TRBJ2-7; either TRBD1 or TRBD2 may fit D (5 bases each). The CDR3 extends over 14 amino acids. V lost 4 bases to trimming and J lost 2 bases, with 15 bases between them. Germline CDR1 DFQATT, CDR2 SNEGSKA (reference sequence).

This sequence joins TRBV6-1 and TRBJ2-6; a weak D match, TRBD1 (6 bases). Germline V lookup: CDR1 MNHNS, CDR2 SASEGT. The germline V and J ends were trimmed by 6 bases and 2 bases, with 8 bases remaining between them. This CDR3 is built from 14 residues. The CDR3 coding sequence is TGTGCCAGCAGGGACAGTACTGGGGCCAACGTCCTGACTTTC. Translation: CASRDSTGANVLTF.

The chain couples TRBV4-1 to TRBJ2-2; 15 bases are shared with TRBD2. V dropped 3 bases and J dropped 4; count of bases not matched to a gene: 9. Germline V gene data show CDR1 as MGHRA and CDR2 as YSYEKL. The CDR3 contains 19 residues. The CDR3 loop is CASSQQFPGLAGGTGELFF. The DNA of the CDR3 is TGCGCCAGCAGCCAGCAATTTCCGGGACTAGCGGGAGGCACCGGGGAGCTGTTTTTT.

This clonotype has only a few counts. This CDR3 is CASSTRDAEQFF. The CDR3 nucleotides read TGTGCCAGCAGTACCAGGGATGCTGAGCAGTTCTTC. The chain combines TRBV12-3 or TRBV12-4 with TRBJ2-1; TRBD1 might be the D (5 bases). The length of the CDR3 is 12 residues. Deletions cut 5 bases from V and 9 bases from J, with 11 bases between.

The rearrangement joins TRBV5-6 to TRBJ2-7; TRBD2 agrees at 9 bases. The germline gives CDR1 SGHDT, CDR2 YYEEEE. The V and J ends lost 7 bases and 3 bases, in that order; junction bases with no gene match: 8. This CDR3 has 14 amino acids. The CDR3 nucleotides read TGTGCCAGCTCCGCGGGAGCGGGAGGCTACGAGCAGTACTTC. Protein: CASSAGAGGYEQYF.

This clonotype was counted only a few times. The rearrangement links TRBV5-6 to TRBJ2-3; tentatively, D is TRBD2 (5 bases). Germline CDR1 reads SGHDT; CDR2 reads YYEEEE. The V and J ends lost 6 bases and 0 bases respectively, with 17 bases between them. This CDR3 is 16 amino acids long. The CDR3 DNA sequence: TGTGCCAGCATTTTAACCCGGGGTCCTAGCACAGATACGCAGTATTTT. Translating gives CASILTRGPSTDTQYF.